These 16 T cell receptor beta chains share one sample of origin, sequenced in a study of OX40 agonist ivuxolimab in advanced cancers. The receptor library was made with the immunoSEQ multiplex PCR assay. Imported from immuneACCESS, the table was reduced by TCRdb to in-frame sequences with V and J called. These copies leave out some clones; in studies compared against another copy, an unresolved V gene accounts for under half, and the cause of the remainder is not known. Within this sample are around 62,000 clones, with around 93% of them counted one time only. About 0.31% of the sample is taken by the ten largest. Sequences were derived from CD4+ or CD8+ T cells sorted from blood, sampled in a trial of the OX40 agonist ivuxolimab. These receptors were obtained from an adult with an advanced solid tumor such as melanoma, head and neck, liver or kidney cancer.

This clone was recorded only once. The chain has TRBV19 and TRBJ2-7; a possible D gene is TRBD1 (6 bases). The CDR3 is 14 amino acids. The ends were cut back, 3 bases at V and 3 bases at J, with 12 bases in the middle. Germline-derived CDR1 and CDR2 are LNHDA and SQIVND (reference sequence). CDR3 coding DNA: TGTGCCAGTAGTATTAAGGGGGAACTCTACGAGCAGTACTTC. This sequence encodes CASSIKGELYEQYF.

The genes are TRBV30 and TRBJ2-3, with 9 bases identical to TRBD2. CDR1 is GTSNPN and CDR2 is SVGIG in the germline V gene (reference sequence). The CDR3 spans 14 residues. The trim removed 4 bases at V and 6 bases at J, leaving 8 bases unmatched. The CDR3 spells CAWKGSGSWDTQYF. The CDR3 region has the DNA TGTGCCTGGAAGGGTAGCGGGAGTTGGGATACGCAGTATTTT.

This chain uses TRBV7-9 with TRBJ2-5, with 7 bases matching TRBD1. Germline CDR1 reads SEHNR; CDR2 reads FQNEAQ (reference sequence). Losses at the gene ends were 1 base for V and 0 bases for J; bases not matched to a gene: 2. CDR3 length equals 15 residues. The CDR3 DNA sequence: TGTGCCAGCAGCTTAGGGGGACAGTACCAAGAGACCCAGTACTTC. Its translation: CASSLGGQYQETQYF.

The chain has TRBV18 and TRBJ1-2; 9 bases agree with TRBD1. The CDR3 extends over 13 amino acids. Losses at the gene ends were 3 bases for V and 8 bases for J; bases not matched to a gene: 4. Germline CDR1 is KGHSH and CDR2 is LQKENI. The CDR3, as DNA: TGTGCCAGCTCACCCGGGACAGGGAGAGGCTACACCTTC. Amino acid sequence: CASSPGTGRGYTF.

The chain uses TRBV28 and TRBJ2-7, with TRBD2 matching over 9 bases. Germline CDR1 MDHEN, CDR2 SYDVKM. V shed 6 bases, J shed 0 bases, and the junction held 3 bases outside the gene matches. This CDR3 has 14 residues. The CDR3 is CASRLAGSSYEQYF. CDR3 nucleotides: TGTGCCAGCAGGCTAGCGGGGAGCTCCTACGAGCAGTACTTC.

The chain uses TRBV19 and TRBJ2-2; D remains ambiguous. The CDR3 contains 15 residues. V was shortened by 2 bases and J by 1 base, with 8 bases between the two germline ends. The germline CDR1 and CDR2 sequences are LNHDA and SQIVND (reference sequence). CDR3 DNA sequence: TGTGCCAGTAGTATAACACCGGGGAACACCGGGGAGCTGTTTTTT. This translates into CASSITPGNTGELFF. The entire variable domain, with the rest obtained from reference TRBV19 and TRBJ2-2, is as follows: DGGITQSPKYLFRKEGQNVTLSCEQNLNHDAMYWYRQDPGQGLRLIYYSQIVNDFQKGDIAEGYSVSREKKESFPLTVTSAQKNPTAFYLCASSITPGNTGELFFGEGSRLTVL.

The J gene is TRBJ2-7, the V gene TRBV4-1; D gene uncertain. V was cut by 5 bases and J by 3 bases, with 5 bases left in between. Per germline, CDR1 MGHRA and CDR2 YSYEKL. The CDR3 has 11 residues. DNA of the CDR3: TGCGCCAGCAGCGAAGGCTACGAGCAGTACTTC. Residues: CASSEGYEQYF.

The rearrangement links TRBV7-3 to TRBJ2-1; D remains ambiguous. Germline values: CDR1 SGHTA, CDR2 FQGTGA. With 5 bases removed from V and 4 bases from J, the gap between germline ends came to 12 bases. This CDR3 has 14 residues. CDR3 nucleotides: TGTGCCAGCAGCGCTACCCCTAGGTACAATGAGCAGTTCTTC. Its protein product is CASSATPRYNEQFF.

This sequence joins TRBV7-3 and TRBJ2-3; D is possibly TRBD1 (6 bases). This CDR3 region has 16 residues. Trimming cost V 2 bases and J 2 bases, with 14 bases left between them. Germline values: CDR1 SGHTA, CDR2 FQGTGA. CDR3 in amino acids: CASSLGRDTATDTQYF. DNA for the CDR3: TGTGCCAGCAGCTTAGGCCGGGACACAGCCACAGATACGCAGTATTTT.

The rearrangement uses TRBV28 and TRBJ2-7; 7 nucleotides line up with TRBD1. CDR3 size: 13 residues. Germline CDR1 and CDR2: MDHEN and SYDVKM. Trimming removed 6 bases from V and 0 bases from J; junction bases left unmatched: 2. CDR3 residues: CASSGDSSYEQYF. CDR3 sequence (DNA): TGTGCCAGCAGCGGGGACAGCTCCTACGAGCAGTACTTC.

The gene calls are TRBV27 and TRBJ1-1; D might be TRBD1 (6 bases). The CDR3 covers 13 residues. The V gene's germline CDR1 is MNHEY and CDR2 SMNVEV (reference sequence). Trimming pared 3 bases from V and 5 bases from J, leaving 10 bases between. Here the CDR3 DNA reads TGTGCCAGCAGTTTTGCAGGGGAGACTGAAGCTTTCTTT. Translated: CASSFAGETEAFF.

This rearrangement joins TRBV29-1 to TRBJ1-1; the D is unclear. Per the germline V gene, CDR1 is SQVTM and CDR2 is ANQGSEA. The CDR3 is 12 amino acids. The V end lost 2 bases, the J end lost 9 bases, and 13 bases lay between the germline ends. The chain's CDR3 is CSVEPGKDKAFF. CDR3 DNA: TGCAGCGTTGAACCGGGGAAAGACAAAGCTTTCTTT.

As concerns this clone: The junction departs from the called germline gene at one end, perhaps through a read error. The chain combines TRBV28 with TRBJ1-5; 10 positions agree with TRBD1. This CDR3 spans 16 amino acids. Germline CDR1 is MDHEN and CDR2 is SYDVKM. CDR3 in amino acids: CASSLWGQGSSQPQHF. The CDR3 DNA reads TGTGCCAGCAGTTTGTGGGGACAGGGGAGCAGTCAGCCCCAGCATTTT.

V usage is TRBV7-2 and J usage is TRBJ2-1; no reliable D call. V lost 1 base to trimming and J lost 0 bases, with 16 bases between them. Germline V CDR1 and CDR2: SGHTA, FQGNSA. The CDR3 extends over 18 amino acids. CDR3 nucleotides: TGTGCCAGCAGCTTAGAAGGCCTCGGCGCCAGCTCCTACAATGAGCAGTTCTTC. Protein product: CASSLEGLGASSYNEQFF. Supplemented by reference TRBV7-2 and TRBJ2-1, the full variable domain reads GAGVSQSPSNKVTEKGKDVELRCDPISGHTALYWYRQSLGQGLEFLIYFQGNSAPDKSGLPSDRFSAERTGGSVSTLTIQRTQQEDSAVYLCASSLEGLGASSYNEQFFGPGTRLTVL.

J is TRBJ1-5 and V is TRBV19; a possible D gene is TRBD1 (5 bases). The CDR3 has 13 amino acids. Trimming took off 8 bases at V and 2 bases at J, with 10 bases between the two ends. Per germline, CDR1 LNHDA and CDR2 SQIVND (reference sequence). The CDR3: CASSGIGNQPQHF. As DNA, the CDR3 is TGTGCCAGTTCAGGGATTGGCAATCAGCCCCAGCATTTT.

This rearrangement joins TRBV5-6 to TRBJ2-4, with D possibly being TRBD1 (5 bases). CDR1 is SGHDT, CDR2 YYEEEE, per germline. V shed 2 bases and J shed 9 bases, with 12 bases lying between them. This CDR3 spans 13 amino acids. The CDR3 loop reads CASSFYGAAIQYF. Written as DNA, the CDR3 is TGTGCCAGCAGCTTTTATGGGGCGGCCATTCAGTACTTC.